This T cell receptor beta chain was retrieved from a study of T cells in narcolepsy. Study-level background: Healthy controls were enrolled alongside patients with narcolepsy type 1 or type 2.

Only in-frame clones appear in the TCRdb table, and some are missing; sequencing was by immunoSEQ multiplex PCR. The sample lists around 32,000 clones, about four fifths occurring once. Whole-study findings and limits: Some memory CD4+ repertoires had no autoreactive clone sequences. HCRT-specific and TRIB2-specific autoreactive clonotypes appeared among same-patient CSF and blood CD4+ clonotypes. Healthy controls reportedly lacked the autoreactive clonotypes serially found in patients' blood.

Germline V gene lookup returns CDR1 MNHEY and CDR2 SMNVEV (reference sequence). This CDR3 is built from 12 residues. As regards this clone: The target antigen is unknown.

Sequenced: CD45RA- memory CD4+ T cells from PBMCs. The V gene is TRBV27, the J gene TRBJ2-5, with 7 nucleotides matching TRBD1. The J call may be incorrect, as the DNA end agrees better with TRBJ2-7. This TCR was sampled from a human donor with narcolepsy. CDR3 amino acids: CASSAAGGEQYF. The DNA for the CDR3 is TGTGCCAGCAGTGCTGCAGGGGGCGAGCAGTACTTC.